The 20 T cell receptor beta chains below were found in one sample sequenced in a study of PD-1 blockade in classical Hodgkin lymphoma. The data were produced by immunoSEQ multiplex PCR, yet TCRdb's version contains in-frame clones alone and is incomplete. The sample lists 95,000 or so clones; over 70% were seen once. Every single patient, without exception, relapsed after autologous stem cell transplantation, and brentuximab vedotin exposure varied. The sequencing used peripheral blood mononuclear cells (PBMCs), collected at baseline. These receptors all come from a human donor with classical Hodgkin lymphoma.

J is TRBJ2-1 and V is TRBV5-4; TRBD1 agrees at 8 bases. V was pared by 4 bases and J by 6 bases, with 3 bases of the junction left unmatched. This CDR3 comprises 13 residues. Per the germline V gene, CDR1 is SGHNT and CDR2 is YYREEE (reference sequence). The CDR3 nucleotides read TGTGCCAGCAGCCCTGACAGGGGCAATGAGCAGTTCTTC. This sequence encodes CASSPDRGNEQFF.

The rearrangement uses TRBV10-3 and TRBJ2-1; 8 bases align to TRBD2. The J segment lost 5 bases and the V segment lost 6 bases, leaving 3 bases of the junction unmatched. This CDR3 comprises 13 residues. Per germline, CDR1 ENHRY and CDR2 SYGVKD. The DNA of the CDR3 is TGTGCCATCAGCCCGGGACTAGACAATGAGCAGTTCTTC. It codes for CAISPGLDNEQFF.

The chain has TRBV29-1 and TRBJ2-4, with 8 bases matching TRBD2. There are 14 residues in the CDR3. V lost 7 bases to trimming and J lost 7 bases; unmatched junction nucleotides: 12. In germline, CDR1 is SQVTM, CDR2 ANQGSEA. DNA for the CDR3: TGCAGCGCCTCCCCGGGGGGGAATAAGAACATTCAGTACTTC. The encoded protein is CSASPGGNKNIQYF.

The rearrangement joins TRBV5-1 to TRBJ2-3, with D perhaps matching TRBD2 (6 bases). The CDR3 is 17 amino acids. V lost 4 bases to trimming and J lost 4 bases, with 22 bases between them. Looked up from germline, CDR1 is SGHRS and CDR2 is YFSETQ. Here the CDR3 DNA reads TGCGCCAGCAGCCAGGACCCCGGGGGTGCGGGTGCAGATACGCAGTATTTT. This codes for CASSQDPGGAGADTQYF.

CDR3 protein: CASSLGLGQPQHF. The DNA for the CDR3 is TGTGCCAGCAGCTTAGGGTTGGGTCAGCCCCAGCATTTT. The V and J genes are TRBV7-6 and TRBJ1-5; no firm D call. CDR3 length: 13 amino acids. V was shortened by 1 base and J by 6 bases, with 7 bases between the two germline ends. The germline CDR1 and CDR2 sequences are SGHVS and FNYEAQ.

The chain couples TRBV7-8 to TRBJ2-1; D possibly matches TRBD1 or TRBD2 (5 bases each). The CDR3 is made up of 15 amino acids. Germline V CDR1 and CDR2: SGHVS, FQNEAQ. The V and J ends lost 2 bases and 9 bases respectively, with 17 bases between them. CDR3 nucleotides: TGTGCCAGCAGCTTACCTAGCAGGGCCCAGGGTGAGCAGTTCTTC. Protein product: CASSLPSRAQGEQFF.

The chain carries TRBV6-4 and TRBJ2-2; the D gene could be TRBD1 or TRBD2 (5 bases each). This CDR3 has 15 residues. The germline gives CDR1 MRHNA, CDR2 SNTAGT. The germline V and J ends were trimmed by 4 bases and 1 base, with 10 bases remaining between them. In DNA form, the CDR3 reads TGTGCCAGCAGTGCCCGGGGCCTGAACACCGGGGAGCTGTTTTTT. As protein: CASSARGLNTGELFF.

This clone was found once. The J gene is TRBJ2-3, the V gene TRBV19; D is perhaps TRBD2 (6 bases). Germline V lookup: CDR1 LNHDA, CDR2 SQIVND (reference sequence). Trimming took off 5 bases at V and 5 bases at J, with 17 bases between the two ends. The CDR3 sequence is 15 residues long. The chain's CDR3 is CASSGPGSRVDTQYF. DNA for the CDR3: TGTGCCAGTAGTGGTCCCGGGAGTCGGGTAGATACGCAGTATTTT.

The DNA for the CDR3 is TGTGCCAGCAGACCGACAGGGTCTAGTGAAAAACTGTTTTTT. It codes for CASRPTGSSEKLFF. J is TRBJ1-4 and V is TRBV6-5; TRBD1 aligns across 7 bases. Germline lookup yields CDR1 MNHEY and CDR2 SVGAGI. The CDR3 contains 14 residues. The ends lost 6 bases at V and 7 bases at J; junction bases unmatched: 8.

The V and J genes are TRBV6-5 and TRBJ2-7; D call uncertain. The CDR3 totals 13 residues. With 4 bases removed from V and 0 bases from J, the gap between germline ends came to 7 bases. Germline CDR1 MNHEY, CDR2 SVGAGI. The CDR3 DNA sequence: TGTGCCAGCAGTTCCATAAACTCCTACGAGCAGTACTTC. Translation: CASSSINSYEQYF.

The chain links TRBV27 to TRBJ1-2; D gene ambiguous. The CDR3 totals 13 residues. The germline V gene has CDR1 MNHEY and CDR2 SMNVEV (reference sequence). V gave up 6 bases and J gave up 4 bases, with 12 bases separating them. CDR3 loop: CASRVLTLYGYTF. CDR3 bases: TGTGCCAGCAGGGTGCTGACTCTCTATGGCTACACCTTC.

V is TRBV6-1 and J is TRBJ2-3; TRBD2 is a possible D gene (6 bases). Germline values: CDR1 MNHNS, CDR2 SASEGT. The CDR3 is 12 residues long. Trimming removed 6 bases at V and 6 bases at J, with 10 bases between. The CDR3 region has the DNA TGTGCCAGCAGATCGGAGGGGGATACGCAGTATTTT. This sequence encodes CASRSEGDTQYF.

V usage is TRBV5-1 and J usage is TRBJ2-7; TRBD2 might be the D (5 bases). The germline V gene has CDR1 SGHRS and CDR2 YFSETQ. There are 15 residues in the CDR3. Trimming removed 1 base from V and 4 bases from J, with 15 bases in between. In DNA form, the CDR3 reads TGCGCCAGCAGCTTGAAGCTAGCCTTAACTTACGAGCAGTACTTC. Its protein product is CASSLKLALTYEQYF.

This clone was counted a few times. The genes are TRBV7-2 and TRBJ2-7, with 7 bases matching TRBD1. The CDR3 runs 14 residues. Germline CDR1 is SGHTA and CDR2 is FQGNSA. The V segment lost 5 bases and the J segment 2 bases; nucleotides outside the gene matches: 6. CDR3 in DNA: TGTGCCAGCAGCCCGAACAGGGGACCCTACGAGCAGTACTTC. Protein sequence: CASSPNRGPYEQYF.

This clone appeared once. This CDR3 reads CASSLGDYEQYF. Written as DNA, the CDR3 is TGTGCCAGCAGCTTGGGAGACTACGAGCAGTACTTC. The chain uses TRBV5-6 and TRBJ2-7; no firm D call. The CDR3 is 12 residues long. The germline V gene encodes CDR1 SGHDT and CDR2 YYEEEE. Deletions cut 0 bases from V and 3 bases from J, with 4 bases between. The whole variable domain, filled in from reference TRBV5-6 and TRBJ2-7, reads DAGVTQSPTHLIKTRGQQVTLRCSPKSGHDTVSWYQQALGQGPQFIFQYYEEEERQRGNFPDRFSGHQFPNYSSELNVNALLLGDSALYLCASSLGDYEQYFGPGTRLTVT.

This chain links TRBV9 with TRBJ2-7; no definite D call. The V gene's germline CDR1 is SGDLS and CDR2 YYNGEE. Deletions cut 0 bases from V and 2 bases from J, with 6 bases between. This CDR3 spans 13 amino acids. CDR3 loop: CASSVGVAYEQYF. The CDR3 nucleotides read TGTGCCAGCAGCGTAGGGGTAGCCTACGAGCAGTACTTC.

This clone turned up a few times. This chain links TRBV7-2 with TRBJ2-3; a possible D gene is TRBD2 (5 bases). Between the trimmed V and J ends, which lost 8 bases and 2 bases, there was a span of 17 bases. This CDR3 spans 15 amino acids. CDR1 and CDR2 from the germline V gene are SGHTA and FQGNSA. The CDR3 DNA sequence: TGTGCCAGCGCCTTGGGCAGCGGATTCACAGATACGCAGTATTTT. Encoded protein: CASALGSGFTDTQYF.

The CDR3 region has the DNA TGTGCCAGCAGCCGACTAGCGGAGAAAGCCTACGAGCAGTACTTC. This translates into CASSRLAEKAYEQYF. The chain combines TRBV6-1 with TRBJ2-7, with 9 bases that match TRBD2. This CDR3 comprises 15 residues. From germline, CDR1 is MNHNS and CDR2 SASEGT. J was trimmed by 2 bases and V by 6 bases; bases with no gene match: 8.

This chain connects TRBV9 to TRBJ2-2, with TRBD2 matching 9 bases. V lost 3 bases to trimming and J lost 5 bases; unmatched junction nucleotides: 11. CDR3 length: 17 amino acids. Germline V lookup: CDR1 SGDLS, CDR2 YYNGEE. CDR3 in amino acids: CASSAPGVAGATGELFF. The DNA of the CDR3 is TGTGCCAGCAGCGCCCCGGGGGTAGCGGGAGCTACCGGGGAGCTGTTTTTT.

CDR3 in amino acids: CASSILGNTGELFF. In DNA, the CDR3 is TGTGCCAGTAGTATCCTAGGGAACACCGGGGAGCTGTTTTTT. The chain carries TRBV19 and TRBJ2-2; D gene unclear. Deletions cut 3 bases from V and 1 base from J, with 6 bases between. The length of the CDR3 is 14 residues. Germline V CDR1 and CDR2: LNHDA, SQIVND (reference sequence).